Below are 20 T cell receptor beta chains sequenced from a single sample in a study. In TCRdb, the RT-PCR reads were re-called with MiXCR into one record per CDR3 protein. The sample includes about 680,000 distinct CDR3 sequences, 11% to 15% of them seen just once. Sequences were obtained from memory CD4+ T cells from blood. These receptors originate from a female donor in good health, serving as a healthy control.

The table lists this clonotype with a few counts. The chain employs TRBV27 and TRBJ1-4, with TRBD1 as a possible D gene (5 bases). Germline CDR1 is MNHEY and CDR2 is SMNVEV (reference sequence). Trimming stripped 6 bases from V and 7 bases from J, with 21 bases between. The CDR3 has 16 amino acids. CDR3 protein: CASRSRDGAWSEKLFF. In DNA, the CDR3 is TGTGCCAGCAGAAGCCGGGACGGAGCTTGGAGTGAAAAACTGTTTTTT.

In its sample, this clonotype was seen many times. The CDR3 loop is CASRKQSGRAPDTQYF. The CDR3 coding sequence is TGTGCCAGCAGAAAACAAAGCGGGAGGGCCCCAGATACGCAGTATTTT. V usage is TRBV6-6 and J usage is TRBJ2-3; 10 nucleotides match TRBD2. The V and J ends lost 6 bases and 4 bases, in that order; junction bases with no gene match: 10. The germline CDR1 and CDR2 sequences are MNHNY and SVGAGI (reference sequence). The CDR3 totals 16 residues.

The table lists this clonotype with a few counts. The chain joins TRBV7-2 to TRBJ2-5; TRBD1 matches 9 bases. The CDR3 extends over 16 amino acids. The junction had 10 bases not matched to a gene; V was cut back by 3 bases and J by 5 bases. The germline V gene has CDR1 SGHTA and CDR2 FQGNSA. The CDR3 is CASSLLRTGVGETQYF. The CDR3 coding sequence is TGTGCCAGCAGCTTGCTTCGGACAGGGGTGGGTGAGACCCAGTACTTC.

In this sample, this clonotype turned up many times. V gene TRBV20-1 combines with J gene TRBJ2-7; 15 nucleotides align to TRBD2. CDR3 length: 15 residues. Losses at the gene ends were 6 bases for V and 4 bases for J; bases not matched to a gene: 7. CDR1 and CDR2 from the germline V gene are DFQATT and SNEGSKA (reference sequence). As DNA, the CDR3 is TGCAGTGCCCCGGGACTAGCGGGAGGAGGATACGAGCAGTACTTC. Protein product: CSAPGLAGGGYEQYF.

This chain joins TRBV19 and TRBJ1-5, with D hard to call. Trimming pared 4 bases from V and 5 bases from J, leaving 9 bases between. Germline V gene lookup returns CDR1 LNHDA and CDR2 SQIVND (reference sequence). The CDR3 consists of 13 residues. CDR3 residues: CASSRAVDQPQHF. The CDR3 DNA reads as TGTGCCAGTAGTAGGGCGGTGGATCAGCCCCAGCATTTT.

The chain carries TRBV6-5 and TRBJ1-6; a possible D gene is TRBD1 (5 bases). The V gene lost 2 bases and the J gene lost 8 bases, with 16 bases spanning the gap. The CDR3 is 16 amino acids. CDR1 and CDR2 (germline): MNHEY, SVGAGI. For the CDR3, the DNA is TGTGCCAGCAGTTACACTGGGGACCGCAACTATTCACCCCTCCACTTT. Protein: CASSYTGDRNYSPLHF.

This clonotype was recorded a few times. CDR3 coding DNA: TGTGCCACCAGTGCCAGGGGGGGGGAGACCCAGTACTTC. Amino acids: CATSARGGETQYF. The chain has TRBV24-1 and TRBJ2-5, with D perhaps being TRBD1 or TRBD2 (7 bases each). Germline assignment: CDR1 KGHDR and CDR2 SFDVKD. With 5 bases removed from V and 5 bases from J, the gap between germline ends came to 11 bases. CDR3 length equals 13 residues.

At least ten counts were recorded for this clonotype. This chain joins TRBV9 and TRBJ2-5; 9 bases are a match to TRBD2. This CDR3 contains 14 residues. The V and J ends lost 1 base and 4 bases, in that order; junction bases with no gene match: 2. The germline CDR1 and CDR2 sequences are SGDLS and YYNGEE. The CDR3 DNA reads as TGTGCCAGCAGCGTATTACTAGCGGGAGAGACCCAGTACTTC. It specifies CASSVLLAGETQYF. The variable domain in full, with the rest retrieved from reference TRBV9 and TRBJ2-5, is DSGVTQTPKHLITATGQRVTLRCSPRSGDLSVYWYQQSLDQGLQFLIQYYNGEERAKGNILERFSAQQFPDLHSELNLSSLELGDSALYFCASSVLLAGETQYFGPGTRLLVL.

This clonotype was observed a few times. The chain carries TRBV7-2 and TRBJ1-1; D is possibly TRBD1 (6 bases). The V end lost 3 bases, the J end lost 3 bases, and 11 bases lay between the germline ends. Germline assignment: CDR1 SGHTA and CDR2 FQGNSA. CDR3 length: 14 residues. Here the CDR3 reads CASSFEQGYTEAFF. The CDR3 DNA reads as TGTGCCAGCAGCTTCGAACAGGGCTACACTGAAGCTTTCTTT.

This clonotype turned up a few times. This chain links TRBV5-5 with TRBJ1-1; D is perhaps TRBD1 (5 bases). Germline CDR1 is SGHKS and CDR2 is YYEKEE (reference sequence). The CDR3 has 15 amino acids. V was shortened by 4 bases and J by 0 bases, with 13 bases between the two germline ends. This chain's CDR3 is CASSPHRSLNTEAFF. CDR3 DNA: TGTGCCAGCAGCCCTCACAGGTCTCTGAACACTGAAGCTTTCTTT.

This clonotype showed up many times. This chain links TRBV20-1 with TRBJ2-1; TRBD2 matches at 7 bases. This CDR3 is 17 amino acids long. V shed 0 bases, J shed 6 bases, and the junction held 14 bases outside the gene matches. The germline CDR1 and CDR2 sequences are DFQATT and SNEGSKA (reference sequence). The CDR3 DNA follows: TGCAGTGCTAGAGATCCAGAGACTAGCTACCGATTCAATGAGCAGTTCTTC. This gives the protein CSARDPETSYRFNEQFF.

The rearrangement uses TRBV12-3 or TRBV12-4 and TRBJ2-1; D perhaps matches TRBD1 (6 bases). V lost 6 bases to trimming and J lost 5 bases, with 17 bases between them. The CDR3 extends over 15 amino acids. The CDR3 protein is CASSQGTPPNNEQFF. The CDR3 nucleotides read TGTGCCAGCAGCCAGGGGACACCTCCCAACAATGAGCAGTTCTTC.

As for this clonotype: A much bigger clone sits one base away, suggesting this may be a read error. The chain links TRBV7-7 to TRBJ2-3; D is perhaps TRBD2 (7 bases). The CDR3 consists of 17 residues. CDR1 is SSHAT, CDR2 FNYEAQ, per germline (reference sequence). In DNA, the CDR3 is TGTGCCAGCAGCTTAGCGCCGGGGCGGGAGACAGGAGATTCGCAGTATTTT. Its translation: CASSLAPGRETGDSQYF.

This clonotype was detected a few times. The V and J genes are TRBV20-1 and TRBJ2-5; 8 nucleotides align to TRBD2. The junction had 12 bases not matched to a gene; V was cut back by 5 bases and J by 1 base. Germline lookup yields CDR1 DFQATT and CDR2 SNEGSKA (reference sequence). CDR3 length: 16 residues. CDR3 coding DNA: TGCAGTGCTTACGGGGTTAGCGGGGTTTTCCAAGAGACCCAGTACTTC. Its translation is CSAYGVSGVFQETQYF.

This clonotype was seen a few times. This chain links TRBV27 with TRBJ1-4; TRBD1 is a possible D gene (5 bases). Germline CDR1 and CDR2: MNHEY and SMNVEV (reference sequence). CDR3 length: 15 amino acids. V lost 7 bases and J lost 15, with 27 bases in between. CDR3 loop: CASTIIGTESRGVFF. The CDR3 bases are TGTGCCAGCACCATCATAGGGACCGAAAGCCGAGGTGTGTTTTTT.

There are many counts of this clonotype. The V gene is TRBV5-6, the J gene TRBJ2-5; possibly TRBD2 for D (5 bases). The germline CDR1 and CDR2 sequences are SGHDT and YYEEEE. The CDR3 has 15 amino acids. V dropped 2 bases and J dropped 1 base, with 12 bases sitting between them. The DNA of the CDR3 is TGTGCCAGCAGCTTCCCGAGACTATTCCAAGAGACCCAGTACTTC. This sequence encodes CASSFPRLFQETQYF.

Turning to this clonotype: A read error may explain this, as a much larger clone is one base away. The V call is TRBV12-3 or TRBV12-4, the J call TRBJ2-5; D is uncertain. The CDR3 has 13 amino acids. V was clipped by 6 bases and J by 2 bases, with 10 bases between them. The CDR3 loop reads CASSHDGQETQYF. The CDR3 DNA is TGTGCCAGCAGCCATGACGGTCAAGAGACCCAGTACTTC.

The chain employs TRBV28 and TRBJ2-7, with 7 positions matching TRBD2. J gave up 6 bases and V 10 bases, and 12 bases lay outside the gene matches. From germline, CDR1 is MDHEN and CDR2 SYDVKM. The CDR3 has 13 residues. In nucleotides, the CDR3 is TGTGCCACCCTGGGGGGAGGGCCTTTCGAGCAGTACTTC. This codes for CATLGGGPFEQYF.

The V gene is TRBV20-1, the J gene TRBJ1-2; D is unresolved. CDR1 is DFQATT and CDR2 is SNEGSKA in the germline V gene (reference sequence). Trimming removed 0 bases at V and 8 bases at J, with 13 bases between. This CDR3 has 13 residues. The CDR3 sequence is CSAREDLSLGYTF. Here the CDR3 DNA reads TGCAGTGCTAGAGAGGATCTTAGTTTAGGCTACACCTTC.

This clonotype was recorded a few times. The chain is built from TRBV7-2 and TRBJ2-4; tentative D call: TRBD1 (5 bases). Germline CDR1 is SGHTA and CDR2 is FQGNSA. V was cut by 5 bases and J by 5 bases, with 16 bases left in between. The CDR3 has 15 residues. Here the CDR3 reads CASSPDSHGQNIQYF. Here the CDR3 DNA reads TGTGCCAGCAGCCCCGACAGTCACGGACAAAACATTCAGTACTTC.